A selection of T cell receptor beta chains follows, all from one sample in a study of blood T cell repertoires in COVID-19. TCRdb keeps only in-frame clones here, not all; method: immunoSEQ multiplex PCR. The data hold about 120,000 clones, with 85% observed a single time. The sample was peripheral blood. The receptors were sampled from a man aged 80 or over with acute or convalescent COVID-19. The CDR3 runs from the conserved cysteine through the conserved F or W. The D gene is left open where the match is weak. Size tells how often a clone was seen (once, few, many) or the class of an expanded clone, and some rows leave it out.

V,D,J,size,CDR3,DNA
TRBV6-6,NA,TRBJ1-5,NA,CASSHGEINQPQHF,TGTGCCAGCAGCCACGGGGAAATCAATCAGCCCCAGCATTTT
TRBV7-9,NA,TRBJ1-2,NA,CASSLGISSGYTF,TGTGCCAGCAGCTTAGGAATATCCAGTGGCTACACCTTC
TRBV6-6,NA,TRBJ2-3,NA,CASSPLGQPFGYF,TGTGCCAGCAGCCCGCTTGGGCAGCCCTTTGGTTATTTT
TRBV27,TRBD1,TRBJ1-2,NA,CASSPKTGGFGGYTF,TGTGCCAGCAGTCCTAAGACAGGGGGCTTTGGTGGCTACACCTTC
TRBV7-2,NA,TRBJ1-5,few,CASSLESGNQPQHF,TGTGCCAGCAGCTTAGAATCGGGGAATCAGCCCCAGCATTTT
TRBV11-2,NA,TRBJ1-5,NA,CASSLDSQSNQPQHF,TGTGCCAGCAGCTTAGATTCCCAGAGCAATCAGCCCCAGCATTTT
TRBV7-8,TRBD1,TRBJ1-6,NA,CASTQGEGGRGYSPLHF,TGTGCCAGCACCCAGGGGGAAGGGGGACGGGGTTATTCACCCCTCCACTTT
TRBV9,TRBD1,TRBJ2-2,once,CASSVPRTGPHTGELFF,TGTGCCAGCAGCGTACCCAGGACAGGGCCCCACACCGGGGAGCTGTTTTTT
TRBV4-1,TRBD2,TRBJ2-3,NA,CASSQGLAGYSDTQYF,TGCGCCAGCAGCCAAGGCCTAGCGGGATATTCAGATACGCAGTATTTT
TRBV24-1,TRBD2,TRBJ2-1,NA,CATSDPTSGNYNEQFF,TGTGCCACCAGTGACCCGACTAGCGGGAACTACAATGAGCAGTTCTTC
TRBV15,NA,TRBJ1-6,NA,CATSRDQGKNSPLHF,TGTGCCACCAGCAGAGATCAGGGAAAGAATTCACCCCTCCACTTT